These T cell receptor beta chains were read from a single sample in a study of T cells in Graves' hyperthyroidism and ophthalmopathy. TCRdb analysed the multiplex PCR reads with MiXCR anew, one entry per CDR3 protein. The sample consists of more than 350,000 distinct CDR3 sequences, approximately 15% of them appearing once. Sequenced sample: blood. These receptor sequences come from a woman aged 25 to 39 with Graves' ophthalmopathy. CDR3s include the opening cysteine and the closing phenylalanine or tryptophan. D genes are given only for firm matches. Expanded clones get a size class; other rows say once, few or many, or leave the size out.

>TRBV20-1|NA|NA|TRBJ1-4
TGCAGTGCTAGAGTGGGGCGGGCTAATGAAAAACTGTTTTTT
CSARVGRANEKLFF
>TRBV5-1|NA|many|TRBJ2-1
TGCGCCAGCAGCTTCGATCGGGATGAGCAGTTCTTC
CASSFDRDEQFF
>TRBV19|NA|few|TRBJ2-2
TGTGCCAGTAGGGATAAGCCGGGCCCAAACACCGGGGAGCTGTTTTTT
CASRDKPGPNTGELFF
>TRBV19|TRBD1|NA|TRBJ1-4
TGTGCCAGTGGAAACAGGGGTTCGGCTAATGAAAAACTGTTTTTT
CASGNRGSANEKLFF
>TRBV5-1|TRBD1|many|TRBJ2-7
TGCGCCAGCAGCTTTGAGAGGCAGGGGGCTTACGAGCAGTACTTC
CASSFERQGAYEQYF
>TRBV19|NA|few|TRBJ2-2
TGTGCCAGTGGTTACGACACAAACACCGGGGAGCTGTTTTTT
CASGYDTNTGELFF
>TRBV12-3/TRBV12-4|TRBD2|NA|TRBJ2-2
TGTGCCAGCAGTTTTTGGGCGGGGGGCTCTGGGGAGCTGTTTTTT
CASSFWAGGSGELFF
>TRBV18|TRBD2|many|TRBJ2-1
TGTGCCAGCTCCAGCGGGGGCGTCGGGAATGAGCAGTTCTTC
CASSSGGVGNEQFF
>TRBV6-1|TRBD1|NA|TRBJ1-1
TGTGCCAGCAATCAGGGGGCGTTTTACACTGAAGCTTTCTTT
CASNQGAFYTEAFF
>TRBV19|NA|many|TRBJ1-1
TGTGCCAGTAGTATGGGGTACGCAGCTTTCTTT
CASSMGYAAFF
>TRBV20-1|NA|many|TRBJ2-1
TGCAGTCCGCTAGGAAGGCGGGATGATGAGCAGTTCTTC
CSPLGRRDDEQFF